A single sample gave rise to the 19 T cell receptor beta chains below, sequenced in a study of T-cell memory formation after mild COVID-19. Via MiXCR, TCRdb re-called the 5' RACE reads, giving one row per CDR3 protein. The sample shows around 340,000 distinct CDR3 sequences, about 15% of them seen only once. Sequencing used PBMCs or a T cell subset sorted from them (not recorded which). The origin of the receptors is a man between 18 and 35 years old who had mild COVID-19 (a few samples of this study predate the infection). Cell type and time point are not known.

In this sample, this clonotype turned up many times. The chain has TRBV10-1 and TRBJ2-7; D is perhaps TRBD1 or TRBD2 (6 bases each). Trimming took off 6 bases at V and 2 bases at J, with 14 bases between the two ends. CDR3 length equals 14 residues. Germline V CDR1 and CDR2: WNHNN, SYGVQD (reference sequence). The DNA of the CDR3 is TGCGCCAGCAGCGCCGCGGGACACCCCTACGAGCAGTACTTC. It specifies CASSAAGHPYEQYF.

The rearrangement links TRBV4-2 to TRBJ2-3, with 11 bases identical to TRBD2. Germline-derived CDR1 and CDR2 are LGHNA and YNFKEQ. J lost 3 bases, V lost 3 bases, and 8 bases had no gene match. This CDR3 contains 17 residues. The DNA for the CDR3 is TGTGCCAGCAGCCAGCAACCTCCTAGCGGGAGGACAGATACGCAGTATTTT. Residues: CASSQQPPSGRTDTQYF.

This clonotype came up a few times. The genes are TRBV21-1 and TRBJ2-1; the table's D call, TRBD1, was not checked against the DNA. TRBV21-1 is an annotated pseudogene. The CDR3 is 16 residues long. CDR3 sequence: CASSKAPGGASSEQFF. CDR3 nucleotides: TGTGCCAGCAGCAAAGCCCCAGGGGGCGCATCTAGTGAGCAGTTCTTC.

This clonotype was observed a few times. The rearrangement links TRBV6-2 or TRBV6-3 to TRBJ2-7; 9 bases map to TRBD1. The germline V gene encodes CDR1 MNHEY and CDR2 SVGEGT. The CDR3 is made up of 14 amino acids. The J segment lost 2 bases and the V segment lost 5 bases, leaving 4 bases of the junction unmatched. As DNA, the CDR3 is TGTGCCAGCAGTAACAGACAGGGGGCCTACGAGCAGTACGTC. This encodes CASSNRQGAYEQYV.

The sample holds a few counts of this clonotype. The chain uses TRBV6-4 and TRBJ2-1; weak D call: TRBD2 (5 bases). V dropped 3 bases and J dropped 4 bases, with 13 bases sitting between them. The CDR3 extends over 15 amino acids. Germline CDR1 and CDR2: MRHNA and SNTAGT. DNA of the CDR3: TGTGCCAGCAGTGATAGGTGGACTCATTACAATGAGCAGTTCTTC. Encoded protein: CASSDRWTHYNEQFF.

This clonotype was counted only a few times. The CDR3 loop is CASSRDRGGELFF. As DNA, the CDR3 is TGTGCCAGCAGCCGGGACCGAGGCGGGGAGCTGTTTTTT. V is TRBV5-4 and J is TRBJ2-2; D tentatively fits TRBD1 or TRBD2 (5 bases each). CDR1 is SGHNT, CDR2 YYREEE, per germline (reference sequence). V lost 4 bases and J lost 7, with 11 bases in between. The CDR3 contains 13 residues.

CDR3: CASTSAETQYF. The CDR3 DNA reads as TGTGCCAGCACCTCAGCGGAGACCCAGTACTTC. V is TRBV2 and J is TRBJ2-5; no reliable D call. The V gene lost 7 bases and the J gene lost 5 bases, with 8 bases spanning the gap. This CDR3 has 11 amino acids. From germline, CDR1 is SNHLY and CDR2 FYNNEI.

This chain uses TRBV15 with TRBJ2-1; D perhaps matches TRBD2 (6 bases). Looked up from germline, CDR1 is LNHNV and CDR2 is YYDKDF (reference sequence). The CDR3 length is 16 residues. Trimming shortened V by 0 bases and J by 0 bases, and 9 bases separated the two germline ends. The chain's CDR3 is CATSRDRAGSYNEQFF. CDR3 sequence (DNA): TGTGCCACCAGCAGAGATAGAGCGGGCTCCTACAATGAGCAGTTCTTC.

V and J are TRBV27 and TRBJ2-2; no definite D call. Trimming cost V 2 bases and J 6 bases, with 7 bases left between them. CDR3 length: 13 residues. Germline V gene data show CDR1 as MNHEY and CDR2 as SMNVEV (reference sequence). CDR3 in DNA: TGTGCCAGCAGTTTAAAGGCGCCCGGGGAGCTGTTTTTT. It specifies CASSLKAPGELFF.

This clonotype was counted only a few times. The chain combines TRBV11-2 with TRBJ2-5; tentatively, D is TRBD2 (5 bases). Germline assignment: CDR1 SGHAT and CDR2 FQNNGV. Trimming took off 1 base at V and 0 bases at J, with 12 bases between the two ends. The CDR3 consists of 16 residues. DNA of the CDR3: TGTGCCAGCAGCTTAGGCCGCGGGTCATACCAAGAGACCCAGTACTTC. It specifies CASSLGRGSYQETQYF.

The rearrangement uses TRBV2 and TRBJ1-2, with a weak D call TRBD1 (6 bases). The CDR3 loop spans 15 amino acids. V was clipped by 4 bases and J by 4 bases, with 16 bases between them. Germline values: CDR1 SNHLY, CDR2 FYNNEI. The CDR3 nucleotides are TGTGCCAGCAGTGGCACGGGGGCGCAGGGCTATGGCTACACCTTC. Its protein product is CASSGTGAQGYGYTF.

In its sample, this clonotype was seen a few times. The genes are TRBV2 and TRBJ2-4; D remains unclear. V lost 8 bases and J 3 bases, leaving 11 bases between the germline ends. Germline values: CDR1 SNHLY, CDR2 FYNNEI. This CDR3 is 13 amino acids long. CDR3 protein: CASQGVSKNIQYF. CDR3 nucleotides: TGTGCCAGCCAAGGCGTTAGCAAAAACATTCAGTACTTC.

This clonotype came up a few times. The rearrangement uses TRBV4-2 and TRBJ2-1; D assignment may be TRBD1 or TRBD2 (7 bases each). The CDR3 contains 14 residues. Germline assignment: CDR1 LGHNA and CDR2 YNFKEQ. V lost 4 bases to trimming and J lost 6 bases, with 13 bases between them. The CDR3 here is CASSPPRGGNEQFF. The CDR3 coding sequence is TGTGCCAGCAGCCCCCCCAGGGGGGGCAATGAGCAGTTCTTC.

This clonotype turned up a few times. The V call is TRBV2, the J call TRBJ1-6, with D tentatively TRBD1 (6 bases). The CDR3 is made up of 14 amino acids. The V end was cut by 6 bases, the J end by 7 bases, with 13 bases between. Germline V gives CDR1 SNHLY, CDR2 FYNNEI. Here the CDR3 DNA reads TGTGCCAGCAGCCCCGACAGGAACAATTCACCCCTCCACTTT. It is translated as CASSPDRNNSPLHF. Complete variable domain (other parts from reference TRBV2 and TRBJ1-6): EPEVTQTPSHQVTQMGQEVILRCVPISNHLYFYWYRQILGQKVEFLVSFYNNEISEKSEIFDDQFSVERPDGSNFTLKIRSTKLEDSAMYFCASSPDRNNSPLHFGNGTRLTVT.

The sample holds a few counts of this clonotype. This chain connects TRBV29-1 to TRBJ2-3; D perhaps matches TRBD1 (5 bases). V was cut by 4 bases and J by 4 bases, with 9 bases left in between. Germline CDR1 SQVTM, CDR2 ANQGSEA. This CDR3 has 12 amino acids. The CDR3 DNA is TGCAGCGTTGCAGGGATTGCAGATACGCAGTATTTT. Amino acid sequence: CSVAGIADTQYF.

The chain joins TRBV20-1 to TRBJ2-5; a weak D match, TRBD1 (6 bases). CDR1 DFQATT and CDR2 SNEGSKA come from the germline V gene (reference sequence). This CDR3 spans 12 amino acids. V was clipped by 5 bases and J by 4 bases, with 11 bases between them. The CDR3 here is CSAGRDIETQYF. CDR3 nucleotide sequence: TGCAGTGCTGGCCGGGACATAGAGACCCAGTACTTC.

V and J are TRBV28 and TRBJ2-5; D gene unclear. CDR1 MDHEN and CDR2 SYDVKM come from the germline V gene. V shed 5 bases and J shed 5 bases, with 21 bases lying between them. The CDR3 totals 16 residues. As DNA, the CDR3 is TGTGCCAGCAGTCGCCTGGACGGCAGCCTCCGGGAGACCCAGTACTTC. It codes for CASSRLDGSLRETQYF.

The chain combines TRBV4-3 with TRBJ2-1, with a weak D call TRBD1 (6 bases). V lost 1 base and J lost 8, with 12 bases in between. The CDR3 loop spans 14 amino acids. Germline V CDR1 and CDR2: LGHNA, YSLEER. This chain's CDR3 is CASSQGRGGHEQFF. CDR3 nucleotide sequence: TGCGCCAGCAGCCAAGGAAGAGGGGGACATGAGCAGTTCTTC.

This clonotype was detected a few times. V and J are TRBV12-3 or TRBV12-4 and TRBJ1-4, with 7 bases aligning to TRBD1. J was trimmed by 7 bases and V by 4 bases; bases with no gene match: 9. This CDR3 comprises 15 residues. The CDR3 spells CASSYRQGSSEKLFF. CDR3 DNA: TGTGCCAGCAGTTACAGACAGGGATCGAGTGAAAAACTGTTTTTT.